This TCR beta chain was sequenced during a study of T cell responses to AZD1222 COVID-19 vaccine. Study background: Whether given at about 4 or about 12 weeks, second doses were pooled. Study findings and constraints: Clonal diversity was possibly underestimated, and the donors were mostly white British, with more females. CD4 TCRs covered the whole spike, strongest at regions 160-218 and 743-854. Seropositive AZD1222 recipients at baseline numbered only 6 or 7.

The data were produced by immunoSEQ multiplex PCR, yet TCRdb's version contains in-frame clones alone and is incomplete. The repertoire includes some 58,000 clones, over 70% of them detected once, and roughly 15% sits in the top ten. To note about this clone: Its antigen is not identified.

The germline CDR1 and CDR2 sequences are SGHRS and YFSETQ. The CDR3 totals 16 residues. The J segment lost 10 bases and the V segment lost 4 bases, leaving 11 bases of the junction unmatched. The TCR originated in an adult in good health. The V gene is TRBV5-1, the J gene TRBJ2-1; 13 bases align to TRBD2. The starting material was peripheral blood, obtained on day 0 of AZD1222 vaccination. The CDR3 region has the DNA TGCGCCAGCAGCCCCGGGACTAGCGGGATTGTTGTGGAGCAGTTCTTC. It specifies CASSPGTSGIVVEQFF.